The 16 T cell receptor beta chains listed next were all sequenced from one sample in a study of T-cell memory formation after mild COVID-19. TCRdb re-called the 5' RACE reads through MiXCR, storing one row per CDR3 protein. Among about 410,000 distinct CDR3 sequences listed, over 15% were seen once. Sequencing was carried out using PBMCs or a T cell subset sorted from them (not recorded which). The receptors were gathered from a man aged 18 to 29 who had mild COVID-19 (a few samples of this study predate the infection). Cell type and time point are not known.

The chain recombines TRBV2 with TRBJ2-5; D is possibly TRBD1 (6 bases). This CDR3 is 13 amino acids long. CDR1 and CDR2 from the germline V gene are SNHLY and FYNNEI. Trimming pared 8 bases from V and 1 base from J, leaving 11 bases between. The CDR3 DNA sequence: TGTGCCAGCGGTGGACAGACCCAAGAGACCCAGTACTTC. Translating it yields CASGGQTQETQYF.

The chain has TRBV12-3 or TRBV12-4 and TRBJ1-2; the D gene is possibly TRBD1 (6 bases). The CDR3 covers 15 residues. V was cut by 6 bases and J by 4 bases, with 18 bases left in between. The DNA of the CDR3 is TGTGCCAGCAGCCGGAGCAGGGGAGGGGGCTATGGCTACACCTTC. Translating gives CASSRSRGGGYGYTF.

This clonotype was recorded many times. The CDR3 reads CASSYGGTGELFF. The CDR3 nucleotides are TGTGCCAGCAGTTACGGTGGCACCGGGGAGCTGTTTTTT. V is TRBV6-2 or TRBV6-3 and J is TRBJ2-2; D call uncertain. The CDR3 is 13 amino acids. V gave up 2 bases and J gave up 4 bases, with 5 bases separating them. Germline V gene lookup returns CDR1 MNHEY and CDR2 SVGEGT.

This clonotype showed up just a few times. The chain links TRBV3-1 to TRBJ2-4, with no clear D. Germline CDR1 reads LGHDT; CDR2 reads YNNKEL (reference sequence). The V and J ends lost 0 bases and 1 base respectively, with 19 bases between them. The CDR3 has 19 residues. CDR3 in DNA: TGTGCCAGCAGCCAAGATCGGAGTCAACTCCTCGCGGCCAAAAACATTCAGTACTTC. It encodes CASSQDRSQLLAAKNIQYF.

This clonotype turned up a few times. The chain uses TRBV4-2 and TRBJ2-7, with D maybe TRBD2 (6 bases). Trimming stripped 4 bases from V and 3 bases from J, with 22 bases between. The CDR3 runs to 17 residues. Germline CDR1 reads LGHNA; CDR2 reads YNFKEQ. The CDR3 DNA is TGTGCCAGCAGCCCGGACGGGCGGGGCGCGAATCTCTACGAGCAGTACTTC. The encoded protein is CASSPDGRGANLYEQYF.

This clonotype showed up just a few times. V usage is TRBV9 and J usage is TRBJ2-1; D gene uncertain. The germline CDR1 and CDR2 sequences are SGDLS and YYNGEE. V was cut by 2 bases and J by 7 bases, with 10 bases left in between. This CDR3 region has 13 residues. CDR3: CASSVGIPNEQFF. CDR3 DNA sequence: TGTGCCAGCAGCGTTGGGATCCCGAATGAGCAGTTCTTC.

The V and J genes are TRBV6-5 and TRBJ2-5; no clear D gene. Looked up from germline, CDR1 is MNHEY and CDR2 is SVGAGI. V lost 6 bases to trimming and J lost 5 bases, with 19 bases between them. This CDR3 comprises 15 residues. CDR3 coding DNA: TGTGCCAGCAGCCCGTATCAGGCTATTGGGGAGACCCAGTACTTC. This codes for CASSPYQAIGETQYF.

The sample holds one count of this clonotype. The chain links TRBV27 to TRBJ2-1, with a possible D match to TRBD2 (6 bases). The CDR3 consists of 20 residues. Deletions cut 3 bases from V and 2 bases from J, with 26 bases between. The germline V gene has CDR1 MNHEY and CDR2 SMNVEV (reference sequence). This chain's CDR3 is CASSFRSAGIAAGTYNEQFF. The DNA of the CDR3 is TGTGCCAGCAGTTTTCGATCGGCAGGGATAGCAGCGGGCACCTACAATGAGCAGTTCTTC.

V gene TRBV4-3 combines with J gene TRBJ2-2; the D gene is possibly TRBD1 (6 bases). The V gene's germline CDR1 is LGHNA and CDR2 YSLEER. The CDR3 contains 15 residues. The V and J ends lost 0 bases and 1 base respectively, with 6 bases between them. The CDR3: CASSQETGNTGELFF. The CDR3 DNA follows: TGCGCCAGCAGCCAAGAGACAGGGAACACCGGGGAGCTGTTTTTT.

This clonotype was observed a few times. The V and J genes are TRBV7-8 and TRBJ2-1; D is possibly TRBD2 (5 bases). V was pared by 5 bases and J by 1 base, with 24 bases between. Germline CDR1 reads SGHVS; CDR2 reads FQNEAQ. The length of the CDR3 is 19 residues. The CDR3 here is CASSQKGPDLTGSYNEQFF. For the CDR3, the DNA is TGTGCCAGCAGCCAAAAAGGCCCCGATTTAACGGGGTCCTACAATGAGCAGTTCTTC.

This clonotype was observed a few times. This chain uses TRBV6-2 or TRBV6-3 with TRBJ2-1, with D possibly TRBD1 on 5 matching bases. The germline V gene encodes CDR1 MNHEY and CDR2 SVGEGT. Between the trimmed V and J ends, which lost 0 bases and 7 bases, there was a span of 16 bases. The CDR3 is 16 amino acids. CDR3 bases: TGTGCCAGCAGTTACTCGACGTATTCAGGGCGTAATGAGCAGTTCTTC. As protein: CASSYSTYSGRNEQFF.

The table lists this clonotype with a count of one. The chain has TRBV5-5 and TRBJ1-3, with unresolved D. Trimming cost V 4 bases and J 0 bases, with 14 bases left between them. The germline V gene encodes CDR1 SGHKS and CDR2 YYEKEE (reference sequence). The CDR3 consists of 16 residues. CDR3 DNA: TGTGCCAGCAGCCTGCCTAAGGGTGGCTCTGGAAACACCATATATTTT. Amino acids: CASSLPKGGSGNTIYF.

The chain recombines TRBV6-2 or TRBV6-3 with TRBJ2-7, with D possibly TRBD1 on 6 matching bases. Trimming left V 8 bases short and J 0 bases short, with 14 bases between. The germline CDR1 and CDR2 sequences are MNHEY and SVGEGT. This CDR3 has 14 amino acids. CDR3 in amino acids: CASSPQGSSYEQYV. DNA for the CDR3: TGTGCCAGCTCACCCCAGGGGAGCTCCTACGAGCAGTACGTC.

The chain employs TRBV7-9 and TRBJ2-5; 10 bases fit TRBD1. Looked up from germline, CDR1 is SEHNR and CDR2 is FQNEAQ (reference sequence). The CDR3 sequence is 16 residues long. The junction had 10 bases not matched to a gene; V was cut back by 4 bases and J by 5 bases. In nucleotides, the CDR3 is TGTGCCAGCAGCTCCCGTCTGACAGGGGGCAAGGAGACCCAGTACTTC. This encodes CASSSRLTGGKETQYF.

This clonotype was seen a few times. The V and J genes are TRBV5-1 and TRBJ2-3; 8 nucleotides match TRBD1. The germline V gene encodes CDR1 SGHRS and CDR2 YFSETQ. After removal of 9 bases from V and 5 bases from J, the junction contained 14 bases not matched to a gene. CDR3 size: 15 residues. For the CDR3, the DNA is TGCGCCACCATGACAGGGGCGCAGGAAGGAGATACGCAGTATTTT. This codes for CATMTGAQEGDTQYF.

The sample holds a few counts of this clonotype. The chain recombines TRBV6-5 with TRBJ2-1, with TRBD2 identical over 9 bases. With 3 bases clipped from V and 9 bases from J, the junction kept 12 bases outside the gene matches. The CDR3 loop spans 16 amino acids. Germline V gene lookup returns CDR1 MNHEY and CDR2 SVGAGI. As DNA, the CDR3 is TGTGCCAGCAGTTATTTAGCGGGGGCTCCGAGGTTTGAGCAGTTCTTC. Protein: CASSYLAGAPRFEQFF.